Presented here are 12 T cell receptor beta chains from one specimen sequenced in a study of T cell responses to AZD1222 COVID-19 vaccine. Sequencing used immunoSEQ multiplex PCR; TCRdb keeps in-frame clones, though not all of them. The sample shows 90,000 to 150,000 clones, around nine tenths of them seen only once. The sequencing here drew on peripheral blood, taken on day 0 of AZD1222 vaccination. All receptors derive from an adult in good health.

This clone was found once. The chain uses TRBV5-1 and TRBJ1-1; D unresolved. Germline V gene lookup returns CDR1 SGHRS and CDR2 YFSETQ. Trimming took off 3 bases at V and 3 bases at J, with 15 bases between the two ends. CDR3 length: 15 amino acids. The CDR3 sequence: CASSSWVKMDTEAFF. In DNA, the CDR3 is TGCGCCAGCAGCTCTTGGGTTAAAATGGACACTGAAGCTTTCTTT.

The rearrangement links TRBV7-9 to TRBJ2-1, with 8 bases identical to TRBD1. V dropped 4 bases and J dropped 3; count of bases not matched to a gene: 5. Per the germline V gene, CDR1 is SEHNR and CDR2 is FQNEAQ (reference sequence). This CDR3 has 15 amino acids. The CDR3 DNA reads TGTGCCAGCAGCTCCTCCACAGGGGGCTACAATGAGCAGTTCTTC. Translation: CASSSSTGGYNEQFF.

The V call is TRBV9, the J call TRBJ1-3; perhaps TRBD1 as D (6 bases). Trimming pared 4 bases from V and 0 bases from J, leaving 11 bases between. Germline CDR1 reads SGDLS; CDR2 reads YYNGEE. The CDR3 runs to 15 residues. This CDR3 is CASSQDRYSGNTIYF. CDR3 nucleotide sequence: TGTGCCAGCAGCCAGGACAGATACTCTGGAAACACCATATATTTT.

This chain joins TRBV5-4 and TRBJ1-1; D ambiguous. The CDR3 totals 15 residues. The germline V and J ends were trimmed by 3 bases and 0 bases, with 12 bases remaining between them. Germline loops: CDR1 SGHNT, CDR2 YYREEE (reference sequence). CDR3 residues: CASSSRNSLNTEAFF. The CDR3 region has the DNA TGTGCCAGCAGCTCCCGTAACAGCTTGAACACTGAAGCTTTCTTT.

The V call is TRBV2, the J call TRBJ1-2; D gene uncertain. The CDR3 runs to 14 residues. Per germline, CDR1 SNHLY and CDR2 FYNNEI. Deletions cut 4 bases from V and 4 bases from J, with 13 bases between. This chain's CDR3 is CASSGKGWPYGYTF. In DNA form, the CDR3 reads TGTGCCAGCAGTGGTAAAGGGTGGCCCTATGGCTACACCTTC.

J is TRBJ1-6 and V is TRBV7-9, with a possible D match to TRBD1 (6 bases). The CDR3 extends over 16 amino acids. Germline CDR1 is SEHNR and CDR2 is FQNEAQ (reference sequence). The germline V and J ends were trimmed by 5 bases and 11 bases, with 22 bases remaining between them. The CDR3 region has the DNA TGTGCCAGCAGCCTTCCCAGGGGTCGTCTTGGTGCACCCCTCCACTTT. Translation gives CASSLPRGRLGAPLHF.

CDR3 in amino acids: CASSGVETQYF. The CDR3 bases are TGTGCCAGCAGTGGTGTGGAGACCCAGTACTTC. This chain links TRBV12-3 or TRBV12-4 with TRBJ2-5; D gene unclear. The V and J ends lost 5 bases and 5 bases respectively, with 6 bases between them. The CDR3 runs to 11 residues.

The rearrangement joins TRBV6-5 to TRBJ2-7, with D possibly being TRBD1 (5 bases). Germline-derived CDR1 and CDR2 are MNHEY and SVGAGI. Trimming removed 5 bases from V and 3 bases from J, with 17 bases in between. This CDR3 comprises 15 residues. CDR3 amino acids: CASSPRGHAFYEQYF. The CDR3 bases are TGTGCCAGCAGTCCCCGAGGACACGCCTTCTACGAGCAGTACTTC.

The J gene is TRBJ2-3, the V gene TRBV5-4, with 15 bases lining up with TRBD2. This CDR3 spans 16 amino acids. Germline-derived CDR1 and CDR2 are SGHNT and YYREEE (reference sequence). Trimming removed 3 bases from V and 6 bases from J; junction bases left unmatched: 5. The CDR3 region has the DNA TGTGCCAGCAGCTCCCGGACTAGCGGGGGGGAGGATACGCAGTATTTT. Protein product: CASSSRTSGGEDTQYF.

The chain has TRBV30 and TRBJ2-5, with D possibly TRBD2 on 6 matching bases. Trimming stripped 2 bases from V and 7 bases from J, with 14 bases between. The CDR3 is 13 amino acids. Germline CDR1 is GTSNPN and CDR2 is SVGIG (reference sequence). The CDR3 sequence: CAWSTRLVGTQYF. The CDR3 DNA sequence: TGTGCCTGGAGTACCCGACTAGTGGGGACCCAGTACTTC.

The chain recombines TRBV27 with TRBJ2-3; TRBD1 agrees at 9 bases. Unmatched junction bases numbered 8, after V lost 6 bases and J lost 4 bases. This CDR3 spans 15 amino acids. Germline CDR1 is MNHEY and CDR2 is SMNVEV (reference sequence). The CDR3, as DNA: TGTGCCAGCAGAAGGACAGGGGACCGTTCAGATACGCAGTATTTT. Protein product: CASRRTGDRSDTQYF.

CDR3 nucleotides: TGTGCCAGCTCACGGGCGCGGCAAGAGACCCAGTACTTC. Its translation: CASSRARQETQYF. V is TRBV18 and J is TRBJ2-5; D is undetermined. Germline V CDR1 and CDR2: KGHSH, LQKENI. V lost 4 bases and J lost 2, with 8 bases in between. This CDR3 spans 13 amino acids.